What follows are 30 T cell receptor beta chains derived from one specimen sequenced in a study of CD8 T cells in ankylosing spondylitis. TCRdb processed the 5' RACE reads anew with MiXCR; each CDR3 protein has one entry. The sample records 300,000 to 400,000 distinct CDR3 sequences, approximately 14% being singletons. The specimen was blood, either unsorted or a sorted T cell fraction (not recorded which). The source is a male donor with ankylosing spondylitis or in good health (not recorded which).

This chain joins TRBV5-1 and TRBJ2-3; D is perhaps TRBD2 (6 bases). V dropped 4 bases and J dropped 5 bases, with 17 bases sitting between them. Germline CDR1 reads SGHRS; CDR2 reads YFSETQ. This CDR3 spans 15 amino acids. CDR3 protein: CASSPEGTGLDTQYF. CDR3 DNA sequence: TGCGCCAGCAGCCCGGAGGGAACAGGACTAGATACGCAGTATTTT.

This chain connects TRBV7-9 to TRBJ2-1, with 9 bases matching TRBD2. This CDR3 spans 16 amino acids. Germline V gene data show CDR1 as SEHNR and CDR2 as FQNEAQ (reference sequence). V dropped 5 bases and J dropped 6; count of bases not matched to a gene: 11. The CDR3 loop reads CASSPRLAALVNEQFF. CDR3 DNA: TGTGCCAGCAGCCCCCGACTAGCGGCCCTAGTCAATGAGCAGTTCTTC.

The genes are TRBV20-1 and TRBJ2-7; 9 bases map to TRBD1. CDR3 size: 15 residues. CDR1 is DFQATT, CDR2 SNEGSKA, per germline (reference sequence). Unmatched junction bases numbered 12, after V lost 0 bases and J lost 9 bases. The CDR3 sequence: CSARDWDRTGEVQYF. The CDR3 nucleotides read TGCAGTGCTAGAGATTGGGACCGGACAGGGGAAGTGCAGTACTTC.

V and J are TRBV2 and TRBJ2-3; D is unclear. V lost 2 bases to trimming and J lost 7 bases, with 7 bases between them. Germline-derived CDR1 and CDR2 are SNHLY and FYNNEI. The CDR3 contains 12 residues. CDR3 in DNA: TGTGCCAGCAGTGAATATGGCTATACGCAGTATTTT. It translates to CASSEYGYTQYF.

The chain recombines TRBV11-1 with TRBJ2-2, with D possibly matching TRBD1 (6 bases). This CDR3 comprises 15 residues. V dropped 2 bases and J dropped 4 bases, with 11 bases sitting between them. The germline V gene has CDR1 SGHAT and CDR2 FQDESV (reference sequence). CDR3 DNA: TGTGCCAGCAGCTTAAACCCCAGGGGCACCGGGGAGCTGTTTTTT. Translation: CASSLNPRGTGELFF.

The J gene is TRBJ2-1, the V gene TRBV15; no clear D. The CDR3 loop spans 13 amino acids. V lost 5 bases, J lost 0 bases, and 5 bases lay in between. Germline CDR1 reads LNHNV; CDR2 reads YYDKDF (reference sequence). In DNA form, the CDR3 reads TGTGCCACCAGCCGTCGCTCCTACAATGAGCAGTTCTTC. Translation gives CATSRRSYNEQFF.

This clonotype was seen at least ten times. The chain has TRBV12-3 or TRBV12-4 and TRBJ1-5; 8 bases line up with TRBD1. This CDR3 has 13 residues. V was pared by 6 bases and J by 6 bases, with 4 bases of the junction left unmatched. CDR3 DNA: TGTGCCAGCAGCTTACAGGGGGGTCAGCCCCAGCATTTT. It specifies CASSLQGGQPQHF.

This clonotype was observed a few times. CDR3: CASSTGLPQDTQYF. The CDR3 DNA reads as TGTGCCAGCAGTACTGGACTACCGCAGGATACGCAGTATTTT. This chain uses TRBV27 with TRBJ2-3; a weak D match, TRBD2 (6 bases). Germline V gives CDR1 MNHEY, CDR2 SMNVEV (reference sequence). V lost 5 bases to trimming and J lost 6 bases, with 15 bases between them. This CDR3 is 14 amino acids long.

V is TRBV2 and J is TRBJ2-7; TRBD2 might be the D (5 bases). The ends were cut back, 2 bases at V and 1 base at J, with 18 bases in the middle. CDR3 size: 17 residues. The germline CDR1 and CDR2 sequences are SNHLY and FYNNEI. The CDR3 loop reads CASSEMRAGQDSYEQYF. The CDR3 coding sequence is TGTGCCAGCAGTGAAATGCGGGCAGGCCAAGATTCCTACGAGCAGTACTTC.

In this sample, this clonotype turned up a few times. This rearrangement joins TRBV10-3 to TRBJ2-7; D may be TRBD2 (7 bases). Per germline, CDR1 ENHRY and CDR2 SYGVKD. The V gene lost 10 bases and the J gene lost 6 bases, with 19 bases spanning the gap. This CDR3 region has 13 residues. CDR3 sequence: CATGREGGGEQYF. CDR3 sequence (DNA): TGTGCCACCGGCAGGGAGGGGGGGGGCGAGCAGTACTTC.

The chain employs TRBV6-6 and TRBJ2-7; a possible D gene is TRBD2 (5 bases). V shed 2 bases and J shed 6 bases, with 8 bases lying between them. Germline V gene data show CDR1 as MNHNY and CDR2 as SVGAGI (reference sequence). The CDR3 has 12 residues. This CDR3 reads CASSYTGSEQYF. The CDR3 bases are TGTGCCAGCAGTTACACGGGGTCCGAGCAGTACTTC.

In nucleotides, the CDR3 is TGCAGCGTTGAAGGGCAGACAGGGCCCGGCTACACCTTC. It yields the protein CSVEGQTGPGYTF. The chain carries TRBV29-1 and TRBJ1-2; 7 bases are shared with TRBD1. The CDR3 is made up of 13 amino acids. Germline CDR1 is SQVTM and CDR2 is ANQGSEA. The ends lost 1 base at V and 8 bases at J; junction bases unmatched: 7.

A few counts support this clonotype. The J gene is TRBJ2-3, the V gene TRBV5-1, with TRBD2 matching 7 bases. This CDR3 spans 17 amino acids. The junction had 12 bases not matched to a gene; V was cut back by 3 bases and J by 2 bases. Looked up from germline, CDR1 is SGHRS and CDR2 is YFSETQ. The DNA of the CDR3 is TGCGCCAGCAGCTCCGTAACGGGAGGCCTATTCACAGATACGCAGTATTTT. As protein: CASSSVTGGLFTDTQYF.

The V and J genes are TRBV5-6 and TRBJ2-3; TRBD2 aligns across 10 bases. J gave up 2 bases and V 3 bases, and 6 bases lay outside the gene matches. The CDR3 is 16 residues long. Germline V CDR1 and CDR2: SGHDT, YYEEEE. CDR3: CASSSRLAGVTDTQYF. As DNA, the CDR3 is TGTGCCAGCAGCTCTCGGCTAGCGGGGGTCACAGATACGCAGTATTTT.

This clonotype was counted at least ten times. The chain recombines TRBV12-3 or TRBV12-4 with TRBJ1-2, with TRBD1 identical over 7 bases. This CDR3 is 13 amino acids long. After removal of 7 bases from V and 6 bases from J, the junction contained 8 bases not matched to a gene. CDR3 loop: CASNSGTANGYTF. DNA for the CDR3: TGTGCCAGCAACTCAGGGACAGCGAATGGCTACACCTTC.

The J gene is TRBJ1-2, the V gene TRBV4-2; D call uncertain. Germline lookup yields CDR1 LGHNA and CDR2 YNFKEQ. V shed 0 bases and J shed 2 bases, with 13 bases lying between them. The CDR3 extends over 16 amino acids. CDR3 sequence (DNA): TGTGCCAGCAGCCAAGATCGCCGGGGATCCAACTATGGCTACACCTTC. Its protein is CASSQDRRGSNYGYTF.

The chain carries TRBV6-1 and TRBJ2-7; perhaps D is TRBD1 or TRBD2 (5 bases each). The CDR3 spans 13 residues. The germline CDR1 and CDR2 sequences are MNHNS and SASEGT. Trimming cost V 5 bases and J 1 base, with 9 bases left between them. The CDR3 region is CASSRGVSYEQYF. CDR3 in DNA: TGTGCCAGCAGTAGGGGAGTTTCCTACGAGCAGTACTTC.

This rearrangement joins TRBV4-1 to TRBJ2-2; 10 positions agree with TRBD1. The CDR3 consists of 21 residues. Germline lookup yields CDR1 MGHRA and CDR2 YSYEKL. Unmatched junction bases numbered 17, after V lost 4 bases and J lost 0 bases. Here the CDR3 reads CASSPGGSRTGGSANTGELFF. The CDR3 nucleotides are TGCGCCAGCAGCCCGGGCGGTAGCCGGACAGGGGGATCCGCGAACACCGGGGAGCTGTTTTTT.

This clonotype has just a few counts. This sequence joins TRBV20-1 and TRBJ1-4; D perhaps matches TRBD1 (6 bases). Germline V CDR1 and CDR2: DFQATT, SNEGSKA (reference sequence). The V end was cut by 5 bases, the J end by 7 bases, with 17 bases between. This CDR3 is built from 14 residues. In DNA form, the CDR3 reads TGCAGTGCTCTTGAGGGGGTCGGAGGTGAAAAACTGTTTTTT. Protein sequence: CSALEGVGGEKLFF.

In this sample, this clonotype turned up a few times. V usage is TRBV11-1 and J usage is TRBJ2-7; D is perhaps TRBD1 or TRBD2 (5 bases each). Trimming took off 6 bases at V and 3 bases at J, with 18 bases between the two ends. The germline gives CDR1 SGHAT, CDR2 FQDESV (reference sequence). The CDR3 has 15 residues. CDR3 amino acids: CASSPSGTVGYEQYF. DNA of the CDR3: TGTGCCAGCAGTCCTTCCGGGACGGTCGGCTACGAGCAGTACTTC.

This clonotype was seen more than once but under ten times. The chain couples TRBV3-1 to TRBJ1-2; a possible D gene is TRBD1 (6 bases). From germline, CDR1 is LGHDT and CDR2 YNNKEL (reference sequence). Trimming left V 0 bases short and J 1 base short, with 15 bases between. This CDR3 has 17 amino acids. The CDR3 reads CASSQEGTGSYNYGYTF. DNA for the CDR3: TGTGCCAGCAGCCAAGAAGGAACAGGGTCATATAACTATGGCTACACCTTC.

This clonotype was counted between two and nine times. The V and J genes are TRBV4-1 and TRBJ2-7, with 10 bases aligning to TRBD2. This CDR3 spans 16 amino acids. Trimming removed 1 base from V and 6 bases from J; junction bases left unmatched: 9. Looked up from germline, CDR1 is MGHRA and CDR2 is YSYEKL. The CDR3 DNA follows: TGCGCCAGCAGCCAAGCGAAGCTAGCGGGAGATCGCGAGCAGTACTTC. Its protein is CASSQAKLAGDREQYF.

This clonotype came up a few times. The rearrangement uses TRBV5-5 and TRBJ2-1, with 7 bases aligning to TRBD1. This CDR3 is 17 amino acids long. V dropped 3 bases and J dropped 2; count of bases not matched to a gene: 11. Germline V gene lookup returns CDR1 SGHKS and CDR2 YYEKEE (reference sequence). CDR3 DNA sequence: TGTGCCAGCAGCTCTTCGGACAGGACTGGAGCCTACAATGAGCAGTTCTTC. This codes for CASSSSDRTGAYNEQFF.

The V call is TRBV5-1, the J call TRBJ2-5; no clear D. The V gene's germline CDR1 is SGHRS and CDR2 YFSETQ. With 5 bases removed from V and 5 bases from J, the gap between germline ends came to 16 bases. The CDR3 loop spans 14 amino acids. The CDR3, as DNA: TGCGCCAGCAGTTCTGGAAGTGTAAGGGAGACCCAGTACTTC. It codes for CASSSGSVRETQYF.

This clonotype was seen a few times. This chain's CDR3 is CASSKEGSSGGGYTF. In DNA form, the CDR3 reads TGTGCCAGCAGCAAAGAGGGCAGTTCTGGCGGGGGCTACACCTTC. This chain connects TRBV21-1 to TRBJ1-2. TRBV21-1 is a known pseudogene. The CDR3 extends over 15 amino acids.

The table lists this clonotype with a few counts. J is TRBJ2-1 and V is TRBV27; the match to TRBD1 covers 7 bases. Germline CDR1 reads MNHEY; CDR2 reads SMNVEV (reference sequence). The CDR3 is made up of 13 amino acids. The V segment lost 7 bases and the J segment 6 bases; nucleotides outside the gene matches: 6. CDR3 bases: TGTGCCAGCACCTGGCAGGGGGTCAATGAGCAGTTCTTC. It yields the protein CASTWQGVNEQFF.

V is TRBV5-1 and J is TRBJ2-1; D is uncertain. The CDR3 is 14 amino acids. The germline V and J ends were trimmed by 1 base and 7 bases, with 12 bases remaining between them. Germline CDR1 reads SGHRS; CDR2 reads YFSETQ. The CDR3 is CASSLMQSQNEQFF. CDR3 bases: TGCGCCAGCAGCTTGATGCAGTCCCAGAATGAGCAGTTCTTC.

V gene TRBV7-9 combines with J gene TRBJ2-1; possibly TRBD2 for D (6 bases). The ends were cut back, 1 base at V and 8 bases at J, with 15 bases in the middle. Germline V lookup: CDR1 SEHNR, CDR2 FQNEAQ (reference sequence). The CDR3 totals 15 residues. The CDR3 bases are TGTGCCAGCAGCTTAGGTAACTCCGGAGGGCATGAGCAGTTCTTC. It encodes CASSLGNSGGHEQFF.

CDR3 coding DNA: TGTGCCAGCAGTTCCCGGGGAGGGGTATACCAGCCCCAGCATTTT. Encoded protein: CASSSRGGVYQPQHF. V and J are TRBV27 and TRBJ1-5, with D perhaps TRBD1 (5 bases). CDR3 length equals 15 residues. Germline values: CDR1 MNHEY, CDR2 SMNVEV (reference sequence). The V gene lost 4 bases and the J gene lost 7 bases, with 17 bases spanning the gap.

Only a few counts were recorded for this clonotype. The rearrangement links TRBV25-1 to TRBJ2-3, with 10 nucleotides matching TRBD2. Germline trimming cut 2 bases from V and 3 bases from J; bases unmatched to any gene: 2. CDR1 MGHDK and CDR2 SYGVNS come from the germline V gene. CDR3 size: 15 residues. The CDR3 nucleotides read TGTGCCAGCAGTGAACCGACTAGCGGGACAGATACGCAGTATTTT. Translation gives CASSEPTSGTDTQYF.